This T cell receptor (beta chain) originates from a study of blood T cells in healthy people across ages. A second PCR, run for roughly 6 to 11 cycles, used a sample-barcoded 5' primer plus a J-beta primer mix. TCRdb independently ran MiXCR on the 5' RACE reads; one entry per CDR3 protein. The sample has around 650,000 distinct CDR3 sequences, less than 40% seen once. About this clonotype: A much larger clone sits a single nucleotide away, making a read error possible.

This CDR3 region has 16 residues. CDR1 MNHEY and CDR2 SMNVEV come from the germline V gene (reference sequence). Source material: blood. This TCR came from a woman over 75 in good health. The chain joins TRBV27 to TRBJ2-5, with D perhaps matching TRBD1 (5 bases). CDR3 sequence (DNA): TGTACCAGCAGTTCAAAGGGCTTTTTGACAGAAGAGACCCAGTACTTC. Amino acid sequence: CTSSSKGFLTEETQYF.